The next 3 T cell receptor beta chains were all read from a single sample in a study of PD-1 blockade in classical Hodgkin lymphoma. Only in-frame clones appear in the TCRdb table, and some are missing; sequencing was by immunoSEQ multiplex PCR. The table has about 110,000 clones, 89% seen once; the top ten hold less than 20%. Every patient relapsed after autologous stem cell transplantation, and brentuximab vedotin exposure varied. The specimen comprised peripheral blood mononuclear cells (PBMCs), sampled before the second cycle of nivolumab. All receptors come from a human donor with classical Hodgkin lymphoma.

The J gene is TRBJ2-1, the V gene TRBV6-1; no clear D. With 3 bases removed from V and 0 bases from J, the gap between germline ends came to 9 bases. The germline V gene has CDR1 MNHNS and CDR2 SASEGT. The CDR3 totals 15 residues. The CDR3 nucleotides read TGTGCCAGCAGTGAGCAGGACGGCTCCTACAATGAGCAGTTCTTC. Translation gives CASSEQDGSYNEQFF.

The rearrangement joins TRBV5-1 to TRBJ2-2; TRBD2 matches 10 bases. Germline-derived CDR1 and CDR2 are SGHRS and YFSETQ. The CDR3 is 16 amino acids. The ends lost 4 bases at V and 0 bases at J; junction bases unmatched: 3. The CDR3 bases are TGCGCCAGCAGCCACACTAGCGGGACGAACACCGGGGAGCTGTTTTTT. Translating gives CASSHTSGTNTGELFF.

This chain uses TRBV7-6 with TRBJ2-2; tentative D call: TRBD1 (5 bases). The germline gives CDR1 SGHVS, CDR2 FNYEAQ. CDR3 length equals 12 residues. V was shortened by 5 bases and J by 8 bases, with 9 bases between the two germline ends. In DNA, the CDR3 is TGTGCCAGCAGCCCCAGGGCAGGGGAGCTGTTTTTT. Translating it yields CASSPRAGELFF.